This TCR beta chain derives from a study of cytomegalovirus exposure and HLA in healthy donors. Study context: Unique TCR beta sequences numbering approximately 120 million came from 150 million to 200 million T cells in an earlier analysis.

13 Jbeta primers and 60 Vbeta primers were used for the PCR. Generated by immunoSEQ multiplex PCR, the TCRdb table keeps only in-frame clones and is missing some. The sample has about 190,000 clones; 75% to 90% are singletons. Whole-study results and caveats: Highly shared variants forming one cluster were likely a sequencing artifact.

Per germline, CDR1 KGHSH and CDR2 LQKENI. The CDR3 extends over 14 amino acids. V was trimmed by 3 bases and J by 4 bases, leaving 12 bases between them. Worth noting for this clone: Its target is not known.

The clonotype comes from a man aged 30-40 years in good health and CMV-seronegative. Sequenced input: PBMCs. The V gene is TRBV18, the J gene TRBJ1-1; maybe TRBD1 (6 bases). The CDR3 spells CASSPSEGGTEAFF. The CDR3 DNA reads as TGTGCCAGCTCACCCTCGGAAGGGGGCACTGAAGCTTTCTTT.